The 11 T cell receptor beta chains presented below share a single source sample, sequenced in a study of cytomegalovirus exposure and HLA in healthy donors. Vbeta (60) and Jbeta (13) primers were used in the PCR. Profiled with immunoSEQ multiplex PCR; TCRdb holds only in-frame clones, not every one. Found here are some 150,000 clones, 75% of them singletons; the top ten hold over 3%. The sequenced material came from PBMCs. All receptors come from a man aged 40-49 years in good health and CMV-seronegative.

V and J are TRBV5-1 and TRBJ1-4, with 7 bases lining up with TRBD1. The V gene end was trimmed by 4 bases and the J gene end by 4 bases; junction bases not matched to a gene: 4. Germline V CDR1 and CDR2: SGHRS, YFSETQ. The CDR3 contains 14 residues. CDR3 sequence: CASSQGQYNEKLFF. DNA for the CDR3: TGCGCCAGCAGCCAGGGACAGTATAATGAAAAACTGTTTTTT. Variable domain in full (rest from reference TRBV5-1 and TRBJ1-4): KAGVTQTPRYLIKTRGQQVTLSCSPISGHRSVSWYQQTPGQGLQFLFEYFSETQRNKGNFPGRFSGRQFSNSRSEMNVSTLELGDSALYLCASSQGQYNEKLFFGSGTQLSVL.

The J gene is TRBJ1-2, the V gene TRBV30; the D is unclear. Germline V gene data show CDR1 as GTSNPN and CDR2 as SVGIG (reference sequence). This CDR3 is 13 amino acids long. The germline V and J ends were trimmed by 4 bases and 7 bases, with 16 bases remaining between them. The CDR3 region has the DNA TGTGCCTGGAAAGGCGCCGAGGCGGGTGGCTACACCTTC. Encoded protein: CAWKGAEAGGYTF.

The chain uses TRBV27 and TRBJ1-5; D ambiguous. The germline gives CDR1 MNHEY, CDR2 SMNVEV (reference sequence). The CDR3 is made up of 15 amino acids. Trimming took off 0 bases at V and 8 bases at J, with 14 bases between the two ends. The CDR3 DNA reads TGTGCCAGCAGTTTATCCCTCCTAATACTGGAGCCCCAGCATTTT. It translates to CASSLSLLILEPQHF.

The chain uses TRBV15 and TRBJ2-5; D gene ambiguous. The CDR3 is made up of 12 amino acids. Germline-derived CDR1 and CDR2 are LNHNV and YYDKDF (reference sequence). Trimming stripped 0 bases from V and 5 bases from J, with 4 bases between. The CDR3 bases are TGTGCCACCAGCAGAGATCGGGAGACCCAGTACTTC. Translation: CATSRDRETQYF.

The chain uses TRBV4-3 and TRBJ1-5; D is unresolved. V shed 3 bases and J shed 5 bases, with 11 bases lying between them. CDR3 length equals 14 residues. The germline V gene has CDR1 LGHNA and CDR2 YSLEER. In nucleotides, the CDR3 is TGCGCCAGCAGCCAGACGACGGGGTATCAGCCCCAGCATTTT. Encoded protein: CASSQTTGYQPQHF.

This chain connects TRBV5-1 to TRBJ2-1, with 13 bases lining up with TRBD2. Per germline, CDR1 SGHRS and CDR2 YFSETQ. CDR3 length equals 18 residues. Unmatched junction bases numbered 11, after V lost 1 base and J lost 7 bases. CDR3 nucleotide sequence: TGCGCCAGCAGCTTGTGGGGCACTAGCGGGGGGGGCGGGAATGAGCAGTTCTTC. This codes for CASSLWGTSGGGGNEQFF.

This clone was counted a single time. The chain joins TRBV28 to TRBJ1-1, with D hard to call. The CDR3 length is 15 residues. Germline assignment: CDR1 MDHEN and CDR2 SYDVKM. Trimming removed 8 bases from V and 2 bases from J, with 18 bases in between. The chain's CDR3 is CASYYEGSGNTEAFF. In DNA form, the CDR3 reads TGTGCCAGCTATTATGAGGGAAGTGGAAACACTGAAGCTTTCTTT. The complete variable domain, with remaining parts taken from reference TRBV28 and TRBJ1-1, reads DVKVTQSSRYLVKRTGEKVFLECVQDMDHENMFWYRQDPGLGLRLIYFSYDVKMKEKGDIPEGYSVSREKKERFSLILESASTNQTSMYLCASYYEGSGNTEAFFGQGTRLTVV.

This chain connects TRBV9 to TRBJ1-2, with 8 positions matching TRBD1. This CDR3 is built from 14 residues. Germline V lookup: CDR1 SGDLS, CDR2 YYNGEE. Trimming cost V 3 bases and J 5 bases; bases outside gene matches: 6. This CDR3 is CASSGSGGLYGYTF. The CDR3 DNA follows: TGTGCCAGCAGCGGATCAGGGGGCTTGTATGGCTACACCTTC. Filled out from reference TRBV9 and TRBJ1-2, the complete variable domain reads DSGVTQTPKHLITATGQRVTLRCSPRSGDLSVYWYQQSLDQGLQFLIQYYNGEERAKGNILERFSAQQFPDLHSELNLSSLELGDSALYFCASSGSGGLYGYTFGSGTRLTVV.

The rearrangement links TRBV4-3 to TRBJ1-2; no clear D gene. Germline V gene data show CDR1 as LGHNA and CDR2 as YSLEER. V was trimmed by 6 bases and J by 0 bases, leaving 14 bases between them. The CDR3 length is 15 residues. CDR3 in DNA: TGCGCCAGCAGTCGTGACACAGCCACTAACTATGGCTACACCTTC. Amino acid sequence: CASSRDTATNYGYTF.

CDR3 DNA sequence: TGTGCCAGCAGCGTGGGAGGAGTTTCCCCTGGGTTACCAGATACGCAGTATTTT. Its translation is CASSVGGVSPGLPDTQYF. The chain recombines TRBV9 with TRBJ2-3; D is possibly TRBD2 (6 bases). Germline V gene data show CDR1 as SGDLS and CDR2 as YYNGEE. CDR3 length: 18 residues. The V end was cut by 2 bases, the J end by 4 bases, with 23 bases between.

The CDR3 sequence is CASRGNRGRHGELFF. CDR3 coding DNA: TGTGCCAGCAGAGGGAACAGGGGTCGGCACGGGGAGCTGTTTTTT. The chain recombines TRBV6-1 with TRBJ2-2, with 7 bases aligning to TRBD1. V lost 6 bases and J lost 7; bases outside the gene matches: 11. Germline CDR1 reads MNHNS; CDR2 reads SASEGT. The CDR3 is made up of 15 amino acids.